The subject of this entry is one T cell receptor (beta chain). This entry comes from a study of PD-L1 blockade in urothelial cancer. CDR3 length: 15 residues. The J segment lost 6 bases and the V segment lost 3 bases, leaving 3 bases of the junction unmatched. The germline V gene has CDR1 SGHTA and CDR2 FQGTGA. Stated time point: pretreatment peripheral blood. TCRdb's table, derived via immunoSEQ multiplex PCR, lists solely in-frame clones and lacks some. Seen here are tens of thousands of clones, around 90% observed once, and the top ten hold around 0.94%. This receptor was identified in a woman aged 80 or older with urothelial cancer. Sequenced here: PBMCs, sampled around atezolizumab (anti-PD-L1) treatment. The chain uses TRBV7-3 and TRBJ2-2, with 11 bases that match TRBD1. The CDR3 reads CASSFGTGGSGELFF. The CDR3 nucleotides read TGTGCCAGCAGCTTTGGGACAGGGGGGTCCGGGGAGCTGTTTTTT. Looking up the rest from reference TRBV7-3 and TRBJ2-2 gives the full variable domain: GAGVSQTPSNKVTEKGKYVELRCDPISGHTALYWYRQSLGQGPEFLIYFQGTGAADDSGLPNDRFFAVRPEGSVSTLKIQRTERGDSAVYLCASSFGTGGSGELFFGEGSRLTVL.